Reported below is one T cell receptor (beta chain). The data originate from a study of blood T cell repertoires in COVID-19. At the level of the study: COVID-19 samples collected from the United States, Italy and Spain covered acute and convalescent phases. T cells, B-cell-depleted T cells, or PBMCs supplied cDNA or gDNA.

V gave up 6 bases and J gave up 5 bases; unmatched junction bases: 7. This CDR3 spans 14 amino acids. Germline V gene sequence: CDR1 MNHEY, CDR2 SMNVEV (reference sequence). Methods used by the authors: Quantification of nucleated cells was approximated via reference gene primer amplification. The table came from immunoSEQ multiplex PCR; TCRdb's copy has only in-frame clones and leaves some out. The DNA was the basis for D and trimming; V, J and clone size are from that table. The data show hundreds of thousands of clones, around 87% seen once. The V and J genes are TRBV27 and TRBJ2-1; 7 nucleotides align to TRBD1. The sequenced sample was peripheral blood. This receptor was obtained from a woman in her 50s with COVID-19, enrolled during active disease. CDR3 nucleotide sequence: TGTGCCAGCAGCGCGACAGGGTGGAACAATGAGCAGTTCTTC. Protein product: CASSATGWNNEQFF.